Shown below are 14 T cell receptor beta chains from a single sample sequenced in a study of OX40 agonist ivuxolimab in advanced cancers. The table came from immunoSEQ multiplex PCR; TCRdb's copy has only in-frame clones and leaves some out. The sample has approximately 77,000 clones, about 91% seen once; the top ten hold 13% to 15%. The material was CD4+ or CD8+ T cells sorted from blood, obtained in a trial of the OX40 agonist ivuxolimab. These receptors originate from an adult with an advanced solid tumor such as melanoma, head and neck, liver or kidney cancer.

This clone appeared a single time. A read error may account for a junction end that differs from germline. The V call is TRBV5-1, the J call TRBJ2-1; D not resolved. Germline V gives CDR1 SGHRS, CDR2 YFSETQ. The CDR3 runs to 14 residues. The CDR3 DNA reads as TGCGCCAGCAGCTTTTCTGGTGGGTACAGTGAGCAGTTCTTC. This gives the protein CASSFSGGYSEQFF. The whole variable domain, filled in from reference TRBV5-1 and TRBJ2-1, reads KAGVTQTPRYLIKTRGQQVTLSCSPISGHRSVSWYQQTPGQGLQFLFEYFSETQRNKGNFPGRFSGRQFSNSRSEMNVSTLELGDSALYLCASSFSGGYSEQFFGPGTRLTVL.

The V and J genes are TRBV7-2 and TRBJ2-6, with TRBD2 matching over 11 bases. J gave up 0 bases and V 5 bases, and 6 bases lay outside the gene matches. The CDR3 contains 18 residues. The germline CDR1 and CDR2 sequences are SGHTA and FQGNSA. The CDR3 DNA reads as TGTGCCAGCAGCCCGACTAGCGGGACGTACTCTGGGGCCAACGTCCTGACTTTC. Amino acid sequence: CASSPTSGTYSGANVLTF.

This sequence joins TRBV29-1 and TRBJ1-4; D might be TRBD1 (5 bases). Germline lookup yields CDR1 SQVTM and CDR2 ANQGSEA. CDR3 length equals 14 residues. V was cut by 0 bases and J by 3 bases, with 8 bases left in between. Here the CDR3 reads CSVEDPGPNEKLFF. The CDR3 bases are TGCAGCGTTGAAGACCCGGGACCTAATGAAAAACTGTTTTTT.

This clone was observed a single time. The CDR3, as DNA: TGTGCCAGCAGTTCAGCTAGCGGGAGTTACAATGAGCAGTTCTTC. It yields the protein CASSSASGSYNEQFF. This sequence joins TRBV6-4 and TRBJ2-1; 10 bases agree with TRBD2. Trimming took 5 bases from V and 4 from J; bases not matched to a gene: 5. This CDR3 has 15 amino acids. Germline values: CDR1 MRHNA, CDR2 SNTAGT.

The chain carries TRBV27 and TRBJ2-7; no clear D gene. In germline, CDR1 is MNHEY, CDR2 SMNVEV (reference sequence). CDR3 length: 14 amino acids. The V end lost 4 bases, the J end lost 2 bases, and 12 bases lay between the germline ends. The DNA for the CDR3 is TGTGCCAGCAGTTCTGTCCAGGCCCCCTACGAGCAGTACTTC. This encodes CASSSVQAPYEQYF.

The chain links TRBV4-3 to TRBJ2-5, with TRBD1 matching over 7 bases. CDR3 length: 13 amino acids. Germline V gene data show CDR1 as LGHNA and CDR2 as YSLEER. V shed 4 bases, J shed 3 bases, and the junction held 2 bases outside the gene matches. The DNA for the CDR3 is TGCGCCAGCAGCCCAGACAGGGAAGAGACCCAGTACTTC. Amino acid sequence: CASSPDREETQYF.

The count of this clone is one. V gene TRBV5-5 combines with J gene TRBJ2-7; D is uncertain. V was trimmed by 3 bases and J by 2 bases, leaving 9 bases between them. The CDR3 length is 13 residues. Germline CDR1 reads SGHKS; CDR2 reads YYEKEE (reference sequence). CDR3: CASSSGLPYEQYF. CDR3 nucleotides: TGTGCCAGCAGCTCTGGATTGCCCTACGAGCAGTACTTC.

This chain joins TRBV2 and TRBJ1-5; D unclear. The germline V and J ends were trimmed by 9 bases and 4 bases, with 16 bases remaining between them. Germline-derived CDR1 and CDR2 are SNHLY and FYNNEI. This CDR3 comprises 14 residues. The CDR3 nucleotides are TGTGCCAGTGGACCCGGTCCCTTTAATCAGCCCCAGCATTTT. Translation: CASGPGPFNQPQHF. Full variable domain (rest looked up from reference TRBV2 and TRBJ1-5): EPEVTQTPSHQVTQMGQEVILRCVPISNHLYFYWYRQILGQKVEFLVSFYNNEISEKSEIFDDQFSVERPDGSNFTLKIRSTKLEDSAMYFCASGPGPFNQPQHFGDGTRLSIL.

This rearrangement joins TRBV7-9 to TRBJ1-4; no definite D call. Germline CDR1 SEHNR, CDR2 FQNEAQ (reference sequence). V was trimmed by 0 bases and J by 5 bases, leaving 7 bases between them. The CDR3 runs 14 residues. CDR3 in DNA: TGTGCCAGCAGCTTAGCCCGCTCAAATGAAAAACTGTTTTTT. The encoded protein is CASSLARSNEKLFF.

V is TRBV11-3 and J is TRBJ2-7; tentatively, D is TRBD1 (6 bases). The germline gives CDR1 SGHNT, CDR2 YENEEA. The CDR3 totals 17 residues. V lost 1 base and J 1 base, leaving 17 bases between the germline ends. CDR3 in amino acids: CASSLAVGQGLSYEQYF. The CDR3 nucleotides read TGTGCCAGCAGCTTAGCGGTTGGGCAGGGGCTATCCTACGAGCAGTACTTC.

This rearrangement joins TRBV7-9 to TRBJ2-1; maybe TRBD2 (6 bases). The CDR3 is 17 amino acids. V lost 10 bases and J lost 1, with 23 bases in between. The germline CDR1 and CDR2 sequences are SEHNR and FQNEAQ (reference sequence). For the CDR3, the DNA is TGTGCCATCCTTGAGGCAGGGCGGGATGGTTCCTACAATGAGCAGTTCTTC. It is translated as CAILEAGRDGSYNEQFF.

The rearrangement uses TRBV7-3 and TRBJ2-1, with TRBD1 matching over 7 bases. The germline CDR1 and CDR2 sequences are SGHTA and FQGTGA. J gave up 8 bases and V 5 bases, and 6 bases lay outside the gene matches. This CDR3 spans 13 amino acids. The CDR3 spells CASSVLGGDEQFF. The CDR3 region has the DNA TGTGCCAGCAGCGTTCTAGGGGGCGATGAGCAGTTCTTC.

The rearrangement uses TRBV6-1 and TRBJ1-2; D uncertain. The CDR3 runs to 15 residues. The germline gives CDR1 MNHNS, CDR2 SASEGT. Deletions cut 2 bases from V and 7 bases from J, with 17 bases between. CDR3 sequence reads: CASSEFVGTSLGYTF. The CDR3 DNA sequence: TGTGCCAGCAGTGAATTCGTGGGCACGTCCCTTGGCTACACCTTC.

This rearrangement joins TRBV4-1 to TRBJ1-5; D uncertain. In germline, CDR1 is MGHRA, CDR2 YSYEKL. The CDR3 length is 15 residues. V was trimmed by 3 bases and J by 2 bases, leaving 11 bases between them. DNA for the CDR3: TGCGCCAGCAGCCAGAGCCTCTATGGCAATCAGCCCCAGCATTTT. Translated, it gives CASSQSLYGNQPQHF.